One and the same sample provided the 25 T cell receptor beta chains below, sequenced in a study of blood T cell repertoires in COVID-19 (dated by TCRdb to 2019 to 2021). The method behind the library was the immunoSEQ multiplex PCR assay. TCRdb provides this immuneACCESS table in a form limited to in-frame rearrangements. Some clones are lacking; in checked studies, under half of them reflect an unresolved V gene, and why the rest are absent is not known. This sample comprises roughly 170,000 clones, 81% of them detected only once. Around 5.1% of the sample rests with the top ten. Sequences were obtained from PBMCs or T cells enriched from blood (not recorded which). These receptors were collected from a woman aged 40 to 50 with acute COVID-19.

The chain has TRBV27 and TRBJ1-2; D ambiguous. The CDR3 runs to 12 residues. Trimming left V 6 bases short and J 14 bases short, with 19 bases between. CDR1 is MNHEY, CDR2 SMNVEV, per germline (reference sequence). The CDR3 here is CASSPSRASWTF. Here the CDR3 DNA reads TGTGCCAGCAGCCCAAGCCGCGCCTCTTGGACCTTC.

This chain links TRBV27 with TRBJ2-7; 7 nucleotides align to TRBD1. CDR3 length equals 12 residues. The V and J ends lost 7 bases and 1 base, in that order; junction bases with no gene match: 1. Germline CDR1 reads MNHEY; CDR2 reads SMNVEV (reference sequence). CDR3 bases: TGTGCCAGCATGACAGGGTCCTACGAGCAGTACTTC. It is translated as CASMTGSYEQYF.

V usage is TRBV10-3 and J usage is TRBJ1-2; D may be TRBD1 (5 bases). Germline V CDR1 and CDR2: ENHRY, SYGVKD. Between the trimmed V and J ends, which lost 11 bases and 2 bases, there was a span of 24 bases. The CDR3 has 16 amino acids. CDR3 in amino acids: CASLSSLGGANYGYTF. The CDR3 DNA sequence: TGTGCCTCGCTCTCATCTTTGGGGGGAGCCAACTATGGCTACACCTTC.

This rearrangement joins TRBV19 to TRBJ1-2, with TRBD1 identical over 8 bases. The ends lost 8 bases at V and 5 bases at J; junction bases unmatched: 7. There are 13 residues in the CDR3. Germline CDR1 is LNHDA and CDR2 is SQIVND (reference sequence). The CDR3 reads CASGQGTPYGYTF. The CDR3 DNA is TGTGCCAGTGGACAGGGAACACCGTATGGCTACACCTTC.

The CDR3 is CASSGGSRTLYGYTF. CDR3 nucleotides: TGTGCCAGCAGCGGTGGGAGCCGTACTCTCTATGGCTACACCTTC. This chain uses TRBV5-6 with TRBJ1-2; D ambiguous. Trimming left V 4 bases short and J 4 bases short, with 17 bases between. The germline CDR1 and CDR2 sequences are SGHDT and YYEEEE. This CDR3 comprises 15 residues.

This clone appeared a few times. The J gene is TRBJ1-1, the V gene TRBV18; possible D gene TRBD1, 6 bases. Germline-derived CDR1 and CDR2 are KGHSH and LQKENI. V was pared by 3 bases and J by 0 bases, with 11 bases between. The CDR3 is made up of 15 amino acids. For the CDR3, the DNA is TGTGCCAGCTCACCCCGACAGGAGTTGAACACTGAAGCTTTCTTT. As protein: CASSPRQELNTEAFF.

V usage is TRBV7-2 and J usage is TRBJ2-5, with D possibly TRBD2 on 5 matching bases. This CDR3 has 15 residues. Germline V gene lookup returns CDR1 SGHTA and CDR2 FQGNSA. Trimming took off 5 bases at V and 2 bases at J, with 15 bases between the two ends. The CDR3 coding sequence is TGTGCCAGCAGCCCCGGGGTAGCTCCTCAAGAGACCCAGTACTTC. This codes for CASSPGVAPQETQYF.

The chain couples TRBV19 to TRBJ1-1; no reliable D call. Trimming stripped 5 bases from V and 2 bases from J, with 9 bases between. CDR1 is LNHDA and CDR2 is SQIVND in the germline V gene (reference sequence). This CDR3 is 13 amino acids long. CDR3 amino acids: CASSDTVNTEAFF. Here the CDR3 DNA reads TGTGCCAGTAGTGACACAGTCAACACTGAAGCTTTCTTT.

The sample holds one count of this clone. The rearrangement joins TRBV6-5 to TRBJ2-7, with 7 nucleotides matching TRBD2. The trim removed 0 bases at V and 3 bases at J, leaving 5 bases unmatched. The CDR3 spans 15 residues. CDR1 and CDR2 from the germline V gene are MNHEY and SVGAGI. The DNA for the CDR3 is TGTGCCAGCAGTTACTCGACGGGGGGTGTCTACGAGCAGTACTTC. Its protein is CASSYSTGGVYEQYF.

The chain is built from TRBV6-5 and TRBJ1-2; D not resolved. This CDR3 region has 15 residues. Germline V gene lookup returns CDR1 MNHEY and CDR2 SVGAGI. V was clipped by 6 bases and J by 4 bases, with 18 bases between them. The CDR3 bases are TGTGCCAGCAGGGAGGACCCGGGTTTGGTCTATGGCTACACCTTC. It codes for CASREDPGLVYGYTF.

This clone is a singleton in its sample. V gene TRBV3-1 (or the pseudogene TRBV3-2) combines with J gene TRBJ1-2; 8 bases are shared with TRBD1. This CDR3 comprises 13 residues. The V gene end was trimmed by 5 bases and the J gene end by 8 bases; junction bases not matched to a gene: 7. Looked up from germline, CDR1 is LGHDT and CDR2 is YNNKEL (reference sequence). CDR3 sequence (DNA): TGTGCCAGCAGCGCACTGGGACAGGCGGGCTACACCTTC. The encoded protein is CASSALGQAGYTF.

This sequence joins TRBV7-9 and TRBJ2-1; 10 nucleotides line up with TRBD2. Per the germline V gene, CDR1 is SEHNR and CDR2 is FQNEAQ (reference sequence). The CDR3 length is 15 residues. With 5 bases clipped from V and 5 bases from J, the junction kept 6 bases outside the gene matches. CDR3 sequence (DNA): TGTGCCAGCAGCCTCTTCGGACTAGCGGACAATGAGCAGTTCTTC. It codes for CASSLFGLADNEQFF.

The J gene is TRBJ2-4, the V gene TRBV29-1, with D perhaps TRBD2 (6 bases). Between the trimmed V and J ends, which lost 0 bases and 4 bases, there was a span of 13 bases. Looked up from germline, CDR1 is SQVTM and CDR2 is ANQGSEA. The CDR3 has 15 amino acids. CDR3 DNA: TGCAGCGTTGAAGATCTGCGGGAAAGGAAAAACATTCAGTACTTC. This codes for CSVEDLRERKNIQYF. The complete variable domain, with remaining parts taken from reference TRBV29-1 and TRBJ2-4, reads SAVISQKPSRDICQRGTSLTIQCQVDSQVTMMFWYRQQPGQSLTLIATANQGSEATYESGFVIDKFPISRPNLTFSTLTVSNMSPEDSSIYLCSVEDLRERKNIQYFGAGTRLSVL.

The CDR3: CASSLGSGLPYNEQFF. CDR3 nucleotide sequence: TGTGCCAGCAGCTTAGGTAGTGGACTTCCCTACAATGAGCAGTTCTTC. The chain uses TRBV7-9 and TRBJ2-1; tentatively, D is TRBD2 (5 bases). Trimming took off 1 base at V and 2 bases at J, with 12 bases between the two ends. The CDR3 totals 16 residues. CDR1 is SEHNR, CDR2 FQNEAQ, per germline (reference sequence).

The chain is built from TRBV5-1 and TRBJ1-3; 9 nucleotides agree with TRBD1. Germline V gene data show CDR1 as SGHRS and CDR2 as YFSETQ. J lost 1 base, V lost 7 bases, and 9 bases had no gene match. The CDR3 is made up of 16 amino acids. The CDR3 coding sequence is TGCGCCAGCTGCCCGGGACAGGGAGTGTCTGGAAACACCATATATTTT. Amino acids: CASCPGQGVSGNTIYF.

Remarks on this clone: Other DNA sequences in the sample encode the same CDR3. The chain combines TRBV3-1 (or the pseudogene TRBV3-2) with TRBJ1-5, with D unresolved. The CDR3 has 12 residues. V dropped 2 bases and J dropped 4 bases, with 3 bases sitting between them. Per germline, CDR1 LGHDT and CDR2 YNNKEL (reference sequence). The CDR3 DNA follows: TGTGCCAGCAGCCAACTAAATCAGCCCCAGCATTTT. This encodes CASSQLNQPQHF.

This CDR3 reads CASSSGRTAGNTIYF. CDR3 sequence (DNA): TGTGCCAGCAGTTCAGGACGGACAGCTGGAAACACCATATATTTT. The chain couples TRBV27 to TRBJ1-3, with D possibly being TRBD1 (6 bases). Germline assignment: CDR1 MNHEY and CDR2 SMNVEV (reference sequence). With 4 bases removed from V and 2 bases from J, the gap between germline ends came to 12 bases. The CDR3 has 15 residues.

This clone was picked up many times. The CDR3: CASSQAKAAGGYNEQFF. The CDR3 DNA follows: TGTGCCAGCAGCCAAGCTAAGGCGGCGGGAGGTTACAATGAGCAGTTCTTC. The chain joins TRBV3-1 (or the pseudogene TRBV3-2) to TRBJ2-1; 8 positions match TRBD2. The length of the CDR3 is 17 residues. The J segment lost 4 bases and the V segment lost 1 base, leaving 9 bases of the junction unmatched. CDR1 is LGHDT, CDR2 YNNKEL, per germline (reference sequence).

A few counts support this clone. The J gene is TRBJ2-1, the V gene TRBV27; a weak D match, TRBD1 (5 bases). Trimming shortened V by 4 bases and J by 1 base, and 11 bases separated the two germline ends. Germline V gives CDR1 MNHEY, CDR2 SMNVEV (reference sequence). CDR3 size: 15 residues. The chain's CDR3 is CASSSRQTSYNEQFF. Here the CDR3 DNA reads TGTGCCAGCAGTTCCAGACAGACTTCCTACAATGAGCAGTTCTTC.

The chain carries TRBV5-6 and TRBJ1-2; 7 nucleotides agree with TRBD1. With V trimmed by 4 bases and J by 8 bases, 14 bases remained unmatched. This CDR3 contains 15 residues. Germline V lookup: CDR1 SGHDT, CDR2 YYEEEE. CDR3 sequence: CASSPNRQGRGGYTF. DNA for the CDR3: TGTGCCAGCAGCCCCAACCGACAGGGCCGAGGGGGCTACACCTTC.

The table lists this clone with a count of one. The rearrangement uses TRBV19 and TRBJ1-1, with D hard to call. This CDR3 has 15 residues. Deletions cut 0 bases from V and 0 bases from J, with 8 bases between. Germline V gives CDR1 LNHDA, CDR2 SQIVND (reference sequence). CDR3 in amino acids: CASSIEVALNTEAFF. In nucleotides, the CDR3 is TGTGCCAGTAGTATAGAGGTAGCACTGAACACTGAAGCTTTCTTT.

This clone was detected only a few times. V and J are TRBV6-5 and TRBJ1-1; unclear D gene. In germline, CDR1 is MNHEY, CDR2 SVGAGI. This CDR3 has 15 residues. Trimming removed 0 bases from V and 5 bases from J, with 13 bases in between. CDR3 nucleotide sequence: TGTGCCAGCAGTTACTCGAACCCCGGGAGGACTGAAGCTTTCTTT. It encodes CASSYSNPGRTEAFF.

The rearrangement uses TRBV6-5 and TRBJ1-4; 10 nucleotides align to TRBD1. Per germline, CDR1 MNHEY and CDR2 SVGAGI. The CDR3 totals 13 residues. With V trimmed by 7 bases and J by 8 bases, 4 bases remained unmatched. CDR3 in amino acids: CASKDRGWEKLFF. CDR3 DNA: TGTGCCAGCAAGGACAGGGGGTGGGAAAAACTGTTTTTT.

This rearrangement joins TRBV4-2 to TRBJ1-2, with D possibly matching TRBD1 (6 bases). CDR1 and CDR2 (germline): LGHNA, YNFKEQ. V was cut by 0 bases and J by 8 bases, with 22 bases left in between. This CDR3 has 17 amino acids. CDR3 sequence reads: CASSQDVGTGSVLGYTF. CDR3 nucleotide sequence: TGTGCCAGCAGCCAAGATGTGGGTACAGGGTCAGTCTTAGGCTACACCTTC.

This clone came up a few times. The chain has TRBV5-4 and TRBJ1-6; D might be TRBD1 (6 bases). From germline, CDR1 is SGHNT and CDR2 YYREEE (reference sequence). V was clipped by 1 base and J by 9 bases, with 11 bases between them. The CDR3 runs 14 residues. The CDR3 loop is CASSLSQGSSPLHF. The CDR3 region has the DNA TGTGCCAGCAGCTTGTCGCAGGGGAGTTCACCCCTCCACTTT. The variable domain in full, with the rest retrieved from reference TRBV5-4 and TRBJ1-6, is ETGVTQSPTHLIKTRGQQVTLRCSSQSGHNTVSWYQQALGQGPQFIFQYYREEENGRGNFPPRFSGLQFPNYSSELNVNALELDDSALYLCASSLSQGSSPLHFGNGTRLTVT.